The following is a T cell receptor beta chain sequence with its context. Its antigen is undetermined. J was trimmed by 5 bases and V by 5 bases; bases with no gene match: 6. In germline, CDR1 is SEHNR, CDR2 FQNEAQ (reference sequence). The CDR3 covers 14 residues. The source of the sample is a study of lymphopenia after photon versus proton radiotherapy. The study, taken as a whole, reports: After lymphocyte nadir, photon-treated repertoires showed oligoclonal expansion, especially CD8+ Temra.

Clones were read by immunoSEQ multiplex PCR, and TCRdb kept only the in-frame ones, dropping some. Seen here are about 49,000 clones, more than 70% observed once, and the top ten hold less than 30%. This chain uses TRBV7-9 with TRBJ1-1, with 9 bases lining up with TRBD1. The sample here was peripheral blood, taken from a patient treated with photon-based radiotherapy. This TCR was sampled from a man aged 50 to 60 with gastric cancer. This CDR3 is CASSVQGAGTEAFF. The CDR3 DNA follows: TGTGCCAGCAGCGTACAGGGGGCCGGAACTGAAGCTTTCTTT. Using reference TRBV7-9 and TRBJ1-1 for the parts outside the CDR3, the full variable domain is DTGVSQNPRHKITKRGQNVTFRCDPISEHNRLYWYRQTLGQGPEFLTYFQNEAQLEKSRLLSDRFSAERPKGSFSTLEIQRTEQGDSAMYLCASSVQGAGTEAFFGQGTRLTVV.